This entry lists 21 T cell receptor beta chains sequenced from one sample in a study of vaccination effects on CD4 cells after COVID-19. Using viral peptide pools, the ViraFEST assay grew out antigen-specific CD4+ T cells prior to sequencing. Once cultured for roughly nine days, the cells underwent separation to obtain CD4+ T cells. Of the BNT162b2 and mRNA-1273 vaccines, participants received two doses of one or the other. Clones were sequenced by immunoSEQ multiplex PCR, and TCRdb holds only the in-frame ones, with some missing. This sample yields almost 70,000 clones, of which around 70% are seen a single time; roughly 1.4% belongs to the top ten. The antigens for these receptors are not known. Sequenced material: CD4+ T cells from PBMCs cultured with HCoV-229E spike peptides, taken after COVID-19 vaccination. These receptor sequences come from a human donor who received a COVID-19 vaccine.

The rearrangement uses TRBV12-5 and TRBJ2-3; D possibly corresponds to TRBD2 (5 bases). Between the trimmed V and J ends, which lost 1 base and 4 bases, there was a span of 15 bases. CDR3 length: 16 amino acids. From germline, CDR1 is LGHNT and CDR2 FRNRAP. CDR3 sequence (DNA): TGTGCTAGTGGTTTGGGCCTGGGAGCAGTCTCAGATACGCAGTATTTT. It codes for CASGLGLGAVSDTQYF.

The chain carries TRBV10-1 and TRBJ2-2; TRBD1 might be the D (6 bases). Trimming took 6 bases from V and 4 from J, leaving 12 bases between them. The CDR3 is made up of 14 amino acids. CDR1 and CDR2 (germline): WNHNN, SYGVQD (reference sequence). As DNA, the CDR3 is TGCGCCAGCAGAGAACAGGGATCCACCGGGGAGCTGTTTTTT. Its protein is CASREQGSTGELFF.

This chain connects TRBV7-8 to TRBJ2-3, with TRBD2 matching 8 bases. Germline lookup yields CDR1 SGHVS and CDR2 FQNEAQ. CDR3 size: 17 residues. The junction had 12 bases not matched to a gene; V was cut back by 5 bases and J by 2 bases. CDR3 DNA sequence: TGTGCCAGCAGCGGGCGAGGGCGGGGGGCCCCCACAGATACGCAGTATTTT. Translated, it gives CASSGRGRGAPTDTQYF.

This clone was seen a handful of times. The rearrangement joins TRBV10-1 to TRBJ2-5; tentatively, D is TRBD1 or TRBD2 (5 bases each). The germline gives CDR1 WNHNN, CDR2 SYGVQD (reference sequence). There are 13 residues in the CDR3. V was cut by 2 bases and J by 4 bases, with 8 bases left in between. The CDR3 DNA sequence: TGCGCCAGCAGTGAGGGGGACGGAGAGACCCAGTACTTC. Amino acid sequence: CASSEGDGETQYF.

This clone was seen only a few times. V usage is TRBV10-3 and J usage is TRBJ1-5; TRBD1 aligns across 8 bases. The CDR3 is 16 residues long. V was clipped by 10 bases and J by 2 bases; unmatched bases: 13. Germline CDR1 ENHRY, CDR2 SYGVKD. CDR3 nucleotides: TGTGCCAGTCGGCCGTCGGACAGGGCTGGCAATCAGCCCCAGCATTTT. This gives the protein CASRPSDRAGNQPQHF.

The table lists this clone with a few counts. The rearrangement joins TRBV29-1 to TRBJ1-5; D remains unclear. The V gene's germline CDR1 is SQVTM and CDR2 ANQGSEA. This CDR3 has 10 amino acids. V was trimmed by 4 bases and J by 5 bases, leaving 3 bases between them. The DNA of the CDR3 is TGCAGCGTTGGGGATCAGCCCCAGCATTTT. As protein: CSVGDQPQHF.

The CDR3 region is CASTSTGQPQETQYF. In DNA, the CDR3 is TGTGCCAGCACCTCAACAGGACAGCCACAAGAGACCCAGTACTTC. The V gene is TRBV6-5, the J gene TRBJ2-5, with a weak D call TRBD1 (6 bases). Germline V CDR1 and CDR2: MNHEY, SVGAGI. The CDR3 spans 15 residues. V shed 7 bases and J shed 2 bases, with 17 bases lying between them.

The V call is TRBV7-2, the J call TRBJ1-1, with unresolved D. The CDR3 has 17 amino acids. The germline V and J ends were trimmed by 3 bases and 2 bases, with 19 bases remaining between them. Germline values: CDR1 SGHTA, CDR2 FQGNSA. The CDR3 nucleotides read TGTGCCAGCAGCTTTTGGCCTCTAGGAAGCGGAAACACTGAAGCTTTCTTT. It specifies CASSFWPLGSGNTEAFF. The variable domain in full, with the rest retrieved from reference TRBV7-2 and TRBJ1-1, is GAGVSQSPSNKVTEKGKDVELRCDPISGHTALYWYRQSLGQGLEFLIYFQGNSAPDKSGLPSDRFSAERTGGSVSTLTIQRTQQEDSAVYLCASSFWPLGSGNTEAFFGQGTRLTVV.

A few counts support this clone. The chain employs TRBV5-4 and TRBJ1-2, with 7 bases matching TRBD1. The CDR3 totals 13 residues. V dropped 3 bases and J dropped 9; count of bases not matched to a gene: 8. Germline values: CDR1 SGHNT, CDR2 YYREEE (reference sequence). The CDR3 region is CASSWEGTVSYTF. CDR3 DNA: TGTGCCAGCAGCTGGGAAGGGACAGTAAGCTACACCTTC.

The rearrangement uses TRBV7-2 and TRBJ2-6; 8 nucleotides agree with TRBD1. Germline V CDR1 and CDR2: SGHTA, FQGNSA. V lost 3 bases to trimming and J lost 0 bases; unmatched junction nucleotides: 4. The length of the CDR3 is 17 residues. The CDR3 DNA follows: TGTGCCAGCAGCTTCGGGACAGGAGCCTCTGGGGCCAACGTCCTGACTTTC. Protein sequence: CASSFGTGASGANVLTF.

This clone was found a few times. The chain employs TRBV4-3 and TRBJ2-2; 7 bases fit TRBD1. Germline CDR1 reads LGHNA; CDR2 reads YSLEER. This CDR3 is 15 amino acids long. The trim removed 5 bases at V and 2 bases at J, leaving 5 bases unmatched. This CDR3 reads CASSGTEFNTGELFF. In DNA form, the CDR3 reads TGCGCCAGCAGCGGGACAGAGTTCAACACCGGGGAGCTGTTTTTT.

The chain uses TRBV18 and TRBJ2-5, with D hard to call. CDR1 KGHSH and CDR2 LQKENI come from the germline V gene. CDR3 length: 15 residues. V dropped 3 bases and J dropped 5 bases, with 16 bases sitting between them. The CDR3 DNA reads TGTGCCAGCTCACCGATGCTAGGCCGTGAGGAGACCCAGTACTTC. Amino acid sequence: CASSPMLGREETQYF. Combining the CDR3 with reference TRBV18 and TRBJ2-5 gives the whole variable domain NAGVMQNPRHLVRRRGQEARLRCSPMKGHSHVYWYRQLPEEGLKFMVYLQKENIIDESGMPKERFSAEFPKEGPSILRIQQVVRGDSAAYFCASSPMLGREETQYFGPGTRLLVL.

This clone occurred a few times. The genes are TRBV7-9 and TRBJ1-1; D unresolved. Germline V CDR1 and CDR2: SEHNR, FQNEAQ (reference sequence). CDR3 length: 12 residues. Between the trimmed V and J ends, which lost 5 bases and 1 base, there was a span of 5 bases. The CDR3, as DNA: TGTGCCAGCAGCGCTCAGAACACTGAAGCTTTCTTT. It translates to CASSAQNTEAFF.

The chain joins TRBV27 to TRBJ1-4; no definite D call. The CDR3 covers 14 residues. The V end lost 4 bases, the J end lost 8 bases, and 14 bases lay between the germline ends. CDR1 is MNHEY, CDR2 SMNVEV, per germline (reference sequence). The DNA for the CDR3 is TGTGCCAGCAGTTCGCGGTTTATCGAGGAAAAACTGTTTTTT. It encodes CASSSRFIEEKLFF.

This clone was seen a handful of times. The V call is TRBV19, the J call TRBJ2-3, with D possibly matching TRBD2 (5 bases). V was cut by 7 bases and J by 2 bases, with 7 bases left in between. CDR3 length equals 12 residues. Germline V gene lookup returns CDR1 LNHDA and CDR2 SQIVND (reference sequence). The CDR3 reads CASNGVTDTQYF. The CDR3, as DNA: TGTGCCAGTAACGGGGTCACAGATACGCAGTATTTT.

The rearrangement joins TRBV27 to TRBJ2-1; TRBD2 agrees at 12 bases. Germline V lookup: CDR1 MNHEY, CDR2 SMNVEV (reference sequence). Trimming at V came to 3 bases and at J to 8 bases, leaving 8 bases not matched to a gene. The length of the CDR3 is 16 residues. The CDR3 loop is CASSLVASGGAYEQFF. CDR3 nucleotide sequence: TGTGCCAGCAGTTTGGTGGCTAGCGGGGGGGCTTATGAGCAGTTCTTC.

This clone was picked up one time. The chain is built from TRBV3-1 (or the pseudogene TRBV3-2) and TRBJ2-5; TRBD2 aligns across 8 bases. The CDR3 extends over 15 amino acids. V dropped 3 bases and J dropped 2; count of bases not matched to a gene: 5. Looked up from germline, CDR1 is LGHDT and CDR2 is YNNKEL (reference sequence). DNA of the CDR3: TGTGCCAGCAGCCAGGTGCGGGGGGTTCAAGAGACCCAGTACTTC. As protein: CASSQVRGVQETQYF.

The chain has TRBV5-5 and TRBJ2-7; D is unresolved. From germline, CDR1 is SGHKS and CDR2 YYEKEE (reference sequence). V shed 2 bases and J shed 1 base, with 19 bases lying between them. The CDR3 runs 17 residues. Here the CDR3 reads CASSLGVSHLLSYEQYV. DNA for the CDR3: TGTGCCAGCAGCTTAGGAGTCTCACATCTGCTATCCTACGAGCAGTACGTC.

CDR3 amino acids: CASSSIWSSSYEQYV. The CDR3 DNA is TGTGCCAGCAGTTCTATATGGTCATCCTCCTACGAGCAGTACGTC. The chain couples TRBV6-2 or TRBV6-3 to TRBJ2-7; D uncertain. The germline gives CDR1 MNHEY, CDR2 SVGEGT. The CDR3 runs 15 residues. The V and J ends lost 4 bases and 0 bases respectively, with 13 bases between them.

V and J are TRBV5-1 and TRBJ2-7; no firm D call. Trimming shortened V by 10 bases and J by 3 bases, and 11 bases separated the two germline ends. This CDR3 is built from 11 residues. Germline CDR1 is SGHRS and CDR2 is YFSETQ. CDR3 sequence: CAVLWSYEQYV. The DNA of the CDR3 is TGCGCCGTTCTCTGGAGCTACGAGCAGTACGTC.

The V call is TRBV21-1, the J call TRBJ2-3; TRBD2, as called in the table, went unchecked against the DNA. TRBV21-1 is a pseudogene locus. CDR3 length equals 14 residues. Here the CDR3 DNA reads TGTGCCAGCAGCAAAGCTGAGGGCACAGATACGCAGTATTTT. It is translated as CASSKAEGTDTQYF.